The 5 T cell receptor beta chains reported below all come from one sample, sequenced in a study of PD-1 blockade in classical Hodgkin lymphoma. Every single patient, without exception, relapsed after autologous stem cell transplantation, and brentuximab vedotin exposure varied. The investigators isolated CD8+ T cells from thawed PBMCs using magnetic negative selection. The table came from immunoSEQ multiplex PCR; TCRdb's copy has only in-frame clones and leaves some out. The repertoire includes about 6,000 clones, over 75% of them detected once, and around 10% sits in the top ten. The sample was CD8+ T cells from blood, taken at baseline. These receptor sequences come from a human donor with classical Hodgkin lymphoma.

The chain combines TRBV7-8 with TRBJ1-1; TRBD1 aligns across 8 bases. The CDR3 spans 13 residues. Germline loops: CDR1 SGHVS, CDR2 FQNEAQ. Trimming removed 6 bases from V and 6 bases from J; junction bases left unmatched: 6. The CDR3 coding sequence is TGTGCCAGCAGGGCCAGGGGGCGTGCTGAAGCTTTCTTT. Amino acids: CASRARGRAEAFF. The whole variable domain, remainder taken from reference TRBV7-8 and TRBJ1-1, is GAGVSQSPRYKVAKRGQDVALRCDPISGHVSLFWYQQALGQGPEFLTYFQNEAQLDKSGLPSDRFFAERPEGSVSTLKIQRTQQEDSAVYLCASRARGRAEAFFGQGTRLTVV.

The V and J genes are TRBV5-1 and TRBJ2-2; D not certain. Germline-derived CDR1 and CDR2 are SGHRS and YFSETQ. V was trimmed by 0 bases and J by 1 base, leaving 7 bases between them. CDR3 size: 15 residues. CDR3 DNA: TGCGCCAGCAGCTTGGAGAGGATGAACACCGGGGAGCTGTTTTTT. Translated, it gives CASSLERMNTGELFF.

To note about this clone: A read error may account for a junction end that differs from germline. This rearrangement joins TRBV5-8 to TRBJ2-1; possibly TRBD1 or TRBD2 for D (5 bases each). This CDR3 is built from 14 residues. Germline CDR1 and CDR2: SGHTS and YDEGEE. The chain's CDR3 is CASSQRTGRGEQFF. In nucleotides, the CDR3 is TGCGCCAGCAGCCAACGGACGGGACGAGGGGAGCAGTTCTTC.

V usage is TRBV6-5 and J usage is TRBJ2-2; D not certain. The germline V and J ends were trimmed by 7 bases and 1 base, with 10 bases remaining between them. Germline CDR1 MNHEY, CDR2 SVGAGI. The CDR3 totals 14 residues. CDR3 loop: CASNFVGNTGELFF. CDR3 coding DNA: TGTGCCAGCAACTTTGTGGGGAACACCGGGGAGCTGTTTTTT.

The genes are TRBV15 and TRBJ1-6; unclear D gene. The V end was cut by 0 bases, the J end by 8 bases, with 8 bases between. Germline assignment: CDR1 LNHNV and CDR2 YYDKDF (reference sequence). CDR3 length: 14 residues. CDR3 sequence: CATSRDRRDSPLHF. DNA for the CDR3: TGTGCCACCAGCAGAGATCGAAGGGATTCACCCCTCCACTTT. Full variable domain (outside the CDR3, taken from reference TRBV15 and TRBJ1-6): DAMVIQNPRYQVTQFGKPVTLSCSQTLNHNVMYWYQQKSSQAPKLLFHYYDKDFNNEADTPDNFQSRRPNTSFCFLDIRSPGLGDTAMYLCATSRDRRDSPLHFGNGTRLTVT.